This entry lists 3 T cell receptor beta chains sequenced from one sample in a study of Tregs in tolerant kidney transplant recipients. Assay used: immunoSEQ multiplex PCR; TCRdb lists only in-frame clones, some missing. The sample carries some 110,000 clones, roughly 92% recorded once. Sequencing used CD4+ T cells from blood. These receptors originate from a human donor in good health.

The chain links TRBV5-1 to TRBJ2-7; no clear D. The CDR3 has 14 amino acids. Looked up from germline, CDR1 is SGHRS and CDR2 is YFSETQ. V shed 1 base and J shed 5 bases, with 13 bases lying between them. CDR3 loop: CASSLQLPANEQYF. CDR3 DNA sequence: TGCGCCAGCAGCTTGCAGTTACCCGCTAACGAGCAGTACTTC.

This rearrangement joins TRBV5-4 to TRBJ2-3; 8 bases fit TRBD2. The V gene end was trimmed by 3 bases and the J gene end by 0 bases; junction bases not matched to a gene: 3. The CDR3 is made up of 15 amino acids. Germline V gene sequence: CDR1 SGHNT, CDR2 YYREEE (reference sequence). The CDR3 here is CASSSTSGSTDTQYF. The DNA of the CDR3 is TGTGCCAGCAGCTCAACTAGCGGAAGCACAGATACGCAGTATTTT.

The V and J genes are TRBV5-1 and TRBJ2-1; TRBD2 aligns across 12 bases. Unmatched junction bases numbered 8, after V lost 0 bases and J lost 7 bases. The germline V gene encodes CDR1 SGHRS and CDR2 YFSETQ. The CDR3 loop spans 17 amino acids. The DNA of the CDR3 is TGCGCCAGCAGCTTGGTCCCGACTAGCGGGAGCTCGAATGAGCAGTTCTTC. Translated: CASSLVPTSGSSNEQFF.